Shown below are 25 T cell receptor beta chains from a single sample sequenced in a study of molecular identifiers for immune sequencing clone quantification. TCRdb itself ran the PCR reads through MiXCR, one entry per CDR3 protein. This table has more than 550,000 distinct CDR3 sequences, approximately 24% appearing once. Sequencing input: naive CD8+ T cells from blood, with Jurkat cell RNA spiked in. The sample's subset: FACS-sorted CD8+CD4-CCR7+CD45RA+ naive T cells. The source of these receptors is a human donor in good health. Some libraries in this study had Jurkat cell RNA spiked in.

Points on this clonotype: A read error may be the cause here, since a much bigger clone is one base away. No conserved phenylalanine or tryptophan is present at the end of the CDR3, so a read error is the likely explanation. The rearrangement joins TRBV4-1 to TRBJ2-7, with 8 bases identical to TRBD1. CDR3 length equals 16 residues. V dropped 2 bases and J dropped 5; count of bases not matched to a gene: 11. Germline CDR1 and CDR2: MGHRA and YSYEKL. CDR3 nucleotide sequence: TGCGCCAGCAGCCAAAAAGAAGCCCAGGGGGCCGACGAGCAGTACCTC. It encodes CASSQKEAQGADEQYL.

This clonotype was counted ten times or more. The J gene is TRBJ2-5, the V gene TRBV13; D tentatively fits TRBD1 or TRBD2 (5 bases each). Between the trimmed V and J ends, which lost 4 bases and 6 bases, there was a span of 15 bases. Germline lookup yields CDR1 PRHDT and CDR2 FYEKMQ (reference sequence). This CDR3 region has 14 residues. The CDR3 bases are TGTGCCAGCAGCTGGGACCTAACGGGGAAGACCCAGTACTTC. Its protein is CASSWDLTGKTQYF.

The V gene is TRBV20-1, the J gene TRBJ2-1, with a possible D match to TRBD1 (5 bases). With 3 bases removed from V and 3 bases from J, the gap between germline ends came to 12 bases. Germline values: CDR1 DFQATT, CDR2 SNEGSKA (reference sequence). The CDR3 is made up of 14 amino acids. The DNA of the CDR3 is TGCAGTGCTAGGGGGCTCTCTGACTACAATGAGCAGTTCTTC. Amino acids: CSARGLSDYNEQFF.

This clonotype was counted only a few times. The chain recombines TRBV5-1 with TRBJ2-3; TRBD2 matches 7 bases. With V trimmed by 4 bases and J by 0 bases, 8 bases remained unmatched. Germline assignment: CDR1 SGHRS and CDR2 YFSETQ. CDR3 length: 16 amino acids. The CDR3 loop reads CASSPEAGTSTDTQYF. CDR3 coding DNA: TGCGCCAGCAGCCCCGAAGCGGGAACTAGCACAGATACGCAGTATTTT. Variable domain in full (rest from reference TRBV5-1 and TRBJ2-3): KAGVTQTPRYLIKTRGQQVTLSCSPISGHRSVSWYQQTPGQGLQFLFEYFSETQRNKGNFPGRFSGRQFSNSRSEMNVSTLELGDSALYLCASSPEAGTSTDTQYFGPGTRLTVL.

This clonotype came up many times. This chain joins TRBV11-2 and TRBJ2-3; 7 nucleotides match TRBD2. CDR3 size: 17 residues. V dropped 5 bases and J dropped 2; count of bases not matched to a gene: 13. Looked up from germline, CDR1 is SGHAT and CDR2 is FQNNGV. CDR3 in DNA: TGTGCCAGCAGCGTAGTCAACAGCGGGGTGGCCACAGATACGCAGTATTTT. Amino acids: CASSVVNSGVATDTQYF.

The V and J genes are TRBV6-1 and TRBJ2-7; weak D call: TRBD1 (6 bases). The CDR3 consists of 13 residues. V was clipped by 4 bases and J by 3 bases, with 10 bases between them. CDR1 and CDR2 (germline): MNHNS, SASEGT. CDR3 bases: TGTGCCAGCAGTGCCTACAGGGACTACGAGCAGTACTTC. It is translated as CASSAYRDYEQYF.

CDR3 residues: CASSQYSGSNSREQYF. In nucleotides, the CDR3 is TGCGCCAGCAGCCAATACAGTGGTAGTAATAGTAGGGAGCAGTACTTC. This chain links TRBV4-1 with TRBJ2-7, with D unclear. The CDR3 loop spans 16 amino acids. V was trimmed by 2 bases and J by 7 bases, leaving 21 bases between them. Germline loops: CDR1 MGHRA, CDR2 YSYEKL.

This clonotype was observed a handful of times. This rearrangement joins TRBV4-2 to TRBJ2-3; 7 bases map to TRBD1. Germline CDR1 LGHNA, CDR2 YNFKEQ. The V gene end was trimmed by 2 bases and the J gene end by 4 bases; junction bases not matched to a gene: 9. The CDR3 length is 16 residues. The DNA of the CDR3 is TGTGCCAGCAGCCAACGGGACAGCTCGGGCTCAGATACGCAGTATTTT. Residues: CASSQRDSSGSDTQYF.

The rearrangement links TRBV28 to TRBJ2-7, with D perhaps matching TRBD1 or TRBD2 (6 bases each). The CDR3 spans 13 residues. Looked up from germline, CDR1 is MDHEN and CDR2 is SYDVKM. V lost 7 bases to trimming and J lost 5 bases, with 15 bases between them. As DNA, the CDR3 is TGTGCCAGCAACCAATTGGGGGGCCACGAGCAGTACTTC. Translation: CASNQLGGHEQYF. The variable domain in full, completed from reference TRBV28 and TRBJ2-7, reads DVKVTQSSRYLVKRTGEKVFLECVQDMDHENMFWYRQDPGLGLRLIYFSYDVKMKEKGDIPEGYSVSREKKERFSLILESASTNQTSMYLCASNQLGGHEQYFGPGTRLTVT.

This chain joins TRBV19 and TRBJ1-1, with a weak D call TRBD1 (6 bases). The CDR3 covers 15 residues. V dropped 3 bases and J dropped 0 bases, with 11 bases sitting between them. Germline V gene data show CDR1 as LNHDA and CDR2 as SQIVND (reference sequence). CDR3 nucleotides: TGTGCCAGTAGTATTGAGGGACAAATGAACACTGAAGCTTTCTTT. Residues: CASSIEGQMNTEAFF.

This clonotype appeared many times. The V and J genes are TRBV28 and TRBJ2-3, with 7 bases fitting TRBD2. The trim removed 7 bases at V and 0 bases at J, leaving 13 bases unmatched. The CDR3 runs 17 residues. Germline CDR1 MDHEN, CDR2 SYDVKM. DNA of the CDR3: TGTGCCAGCACCCTGGGGGGGGGGACTTCTAGCACAGATACGCAGTATTTT. It translates to CASTLGGGTSSTDTQYF.

Turning to this clonotype: Since a much larger clone is just one base distant, this may be a read error. Because the CDR3 is missing its conserved closing phenylalanine or tryptophan, this is likely a read error. The chain is built from TRBV4-2 and TRBJ1-1; no firm D call. Germline-derived CDR1 and CDR2 are LGHNA and YNFKEQ. V was clipped by 2 bases and J by 7 bases, with 14 bases between them. This CDR3 has 14 amino acids. CDR3 residues: CASSQTTASYEAFS. Written as DNA, the CDR3 is TGTGCCAGCAGCCAAACCACGGCCTCCTATGAAGCTTTCTCT.

Concerning this clonotype itself: Mismatch with germline at one junction end may stem from a read error. The V gene is TRBV29-1, the J gene TRBJ2-2, with a weak D call TRBD2 (6 bases). The CDR3 length is 13 residues. Germline CDR1 and CDR2: SQVTM and ANQGSEA. In DNA, the CDR3 is TGCAGCGAGGAGGGAGATGACACCGTGGAGCTGTTTTTT. It codes for CSEEGDDTVELFF.

A few counts support this clonotype. The chain links TRBV13 to TRBJ2-5; D uncertain. Trimming removed 1 base at V and 5 bases at J, with 11 bases between. Germline V gene sequence: CDR1 PRHDT, CDR2 FYEKMQ (reference sequence). The CDR3 spans 14 residues. The CDR3 region has the DNA TGTGCCAGCAGCTTAGCCTCTGTCTGGGAGACCCAGTACTTC. This codes for CASSLASVWETQYF.

This clonotype showed up many times. The chain joins TRBV4-1 to TRBJ2-7, with a possible D match to TRBD1 (5 bases). Trimming shortened V by 4 bases and J by 2 bases, and 15 bases separated the two germline ends. The germline CDR1 and CDR2 sequences are MGHRA and YSYEKL. The CDR3 has 15 amino acids. The CDR3 nucleotides read TGCGCCAGCAGCCCGGTTCCGAGACAGACCTACGAGCAGTACTTC. Translated, it gives CASSPVPRQTYEQYF.

This chain connects TRBV4-1 to TRBJ1-5; maybe TRBD1 (5 bases). The germline V gene has CDR1 MGHRA and CDR2 YSYEKL. V lost 4 bases to trimming and J lost 3 bases, with 13 bases between them. CDR3 length: 15 residues. CDR3 in DNA: TGCGCCAGCAGCCCCCGGGTAGGGGCCAATCAGCCCCAGCATTTT. This codes for CASSPRVGANQPQHF.

This clonotype was counted at least ten times. V usage is TRBV7-9 and J usage is TRBJ2-7; D possibly corresponds to TRBD1 (7 bases). This CDR3 has 12 amino acids. CDR1 and CDR2 (germline): SEHNR, FQNEAQ (reference sequence). The ends were cut back, 6 bases at V and 7 bases at J, with 13 bases in the middle. CDR3 sequence (DNA): TGTGCCAGCAGTTCACAGGGGAGGGAGCAGTACTTC. Amino acid sequence: CASSSQGREQYF.

A remark on this clonotype: The junction shows a germline mismatch at one end, possibly a read error. This chain connects TRBV2 to TRBJ2-7, with TRBD2 matching 8 bases. The CDR3 covers 15 residues. Germline CDR1 and CDR2: SNHLY and FYNNEI. The CDR3 DNA is TGTGCCAGCAGTGACGGGGGGGGCCTCTCCGACGAGCAGTACTTC. This codes for CASSDGGGLSDEQYF.

This clonotype has a handful of counts. Written as DNA, the CDR3 is TGCAGTGCTCCGACCCGACCTCATGGGGCGGCCTTGTACCAAGAGACCCAGTACTTC. Protein sequence: CSAPTRPHGAALYQETQYF. The chain couples TRBV20-1 to TRBJ2-5; perhaps TRBD1 as D (5 bases). V lost 5 bases, J lost 0 bases, and 28 bases lay in between. The germline V gene has CDR1 DFQATT and CDR2 SNEGSKA (reference sequence). This CDR3 contains 19 residues.

V is TRBV20-1 and J is TRBJ1-2, with D possibly being TRBD1 (5 bases). The CDR3 spans 13 residues. Germline V gives CDR1 DFQATT, CDR2 SNEGSKA (reference sequence). V was shortened by 6 bases and J by 3 bases, with 14 bases between the two germline ends. The CDR3 DNA reads TGCAGTGCCCACTGGGGGGGGGACTATGGCTACACCTTC. Translating gives CSAHWGGDYGYTF.

Details on this clonotype: A much bigger clone sits one base away, suggesting this may be a read error. This chain joins TRBV6-2 or TRBV6-3 and TRBJ1-1; the D is unclear. This CDR3 has 12 residues. The germline V gene encodes CDR1 MNHEY and CDR2 SVGEGT. V dropped 8 bases and J dropped 8 bases, with 15 bases sitting between them. The CDR3 DNA reads as TGTGCCAGCGTTTCCAAGGGAATAGAAGCTTTCTTT. Translation gives CASVSKGIEAFF.

The chain employs TRBV19 and TRBJ2-1; 10 bases are shared with TRBD1. V trimming: 9 bases; J trimming: 5 bases; junction bases outside the gene matches: 7. Germline assignment: CDR1 LNHDA and CDR2 SQIVND (reference sequence). The CDR3 length is 14 residues. The CDR3 loop is CASNGQGGHNEQFF. The CDR3 nucleotides are TGTGCCAGCAACGGACAGGGGGGGCACAATGAGCAGTTCTTC.

Details on this clonotype: One base away lies a much larger clone, so this may be a sequencing read error. This chain joins TRBV6-1 and TRBJ2-5, with 10 bases matching TRBD1. The CDR3 spans 16 residues. The V gene's germline CDR1 is MNHNS and CDR2 SASEGT. The CDR3 nucleotides read TGTGCCAGCAGCGAGGACGCGACAGGGGGCTGGGAGACCAAGTACTTC. Amino acids: CASSEDATGGWETKYF.

This clonotype was recorded many times. The J gene is TRBJ1-1, the V gene TRBV5-1; 8 positions agree with TRBD1. Per germline, CDR1 SGHRS and CDR2 YFSETQ. The V segment lost 4 bases and the J segment 7 bases; nucleotides outside the gene matches: 6. The CDR3 consists of 13 residues. CDR3 coding DNA: TGCGCCAGCAGCGTACAGGGGGACCTTGAAGCTTTCTTT. It translates to CASSVQGDLEAFF.

The table lists this clonotype with a count of one. A much larger clone lies a single base off, so this may be a read error. The CDR3 here is CSAREGVSSSYEQYF. DNA for the CDR3: TGCAGTGCTAGGGAGGGAGTCAGTTCCTCCTACGAGCAGTACTTC. The gene calls are TRBV20-1 and TRBJ2-7; possible D gene TRBD2, 6 bases. This CDR3 spans 15 amino acids. V was pared by 3 bases and J by 0 bases, with 15 bases between. Germline values: CDR1 DFQATT, CDR2 SNEGSKA (reference sequence).